This TCR beta chain was captured in a study of shared clonotypes between healthy human individuals. This clone was picked up many times. Within the sample, other DNA sequences also encode this same CDR3. Each sorted subset replicate got 200 ng genomic DNA, 25,000 to 35,000 genomes. TCRdb's table, derived via immunoSEQ multiplex PCR, lists solely in-frame clones and lacks some. The sample consists of about 1 million clones, 70% to 80% of them appearing once. The length of the CDR3 is 13 residues. V lost 1 base to trimming and J lost 7 bases; unmatched junction nucleotides: 0. Germline values: CDR1 SNHLY, CDR2 FYNNEI. Those who donated were healthy HIV-negative adults, with no recent acute infections or vaccinations reported.

The chain recombines TRBV2 with TRBJ2-4, with TRBD1 matching over 8 bases. Sample: memory CD4+ T cells sorted from blood. As for subset: CD45RA-negative fraction. This TCR was recovered from a man aged 18-30 years in good health. The DNA of the CDR3 is TGTGCCAGCAGTGAAGGACAGGGGAACATTCAGTACTTC. It yields the protein CASSEGQGNIQYF.